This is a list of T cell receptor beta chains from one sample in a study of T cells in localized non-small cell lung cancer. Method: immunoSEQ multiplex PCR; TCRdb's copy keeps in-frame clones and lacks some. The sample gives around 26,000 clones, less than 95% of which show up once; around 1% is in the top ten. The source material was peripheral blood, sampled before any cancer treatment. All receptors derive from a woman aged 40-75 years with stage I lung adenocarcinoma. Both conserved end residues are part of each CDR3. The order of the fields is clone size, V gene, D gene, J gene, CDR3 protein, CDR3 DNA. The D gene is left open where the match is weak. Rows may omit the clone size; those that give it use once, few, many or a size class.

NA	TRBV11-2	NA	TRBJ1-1	CASNTIQGPHTEAFF	TGTGCCAGCAACACCATACAGGGACCCCACACTGAAGCTTTCTTT
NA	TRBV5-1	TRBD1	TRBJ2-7	CASSDTRQGVLEQYF	TGCGCCAGCAGCGATACGCGACAGGGGGTCTTGGAGCAGTACTTC
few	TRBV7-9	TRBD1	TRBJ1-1	CASSIRDRVNTEAFF	TGTGCCAGCAGCATCCGGGACAGGGTGAACACTGAAGCTTTCTTT
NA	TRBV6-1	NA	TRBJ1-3	CASSDPQGRGNTIYF	TGTGCCAGCAGTGACCCTCAGGGTCGTGGAAACACCATATATTTT
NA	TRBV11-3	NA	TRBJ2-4	CASSSQGIGNIQYF	TGTGCCAGCAGTTCTCAGGGGATCGGAAACATTCAGTACTTC
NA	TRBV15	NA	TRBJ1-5	CATSSGSPARREYSNQPQHF	TGTGCCACCAGCAGTGGATCGCCAGCCCGACGGGAGTATAGCAATCAGCCCCAGCATTTT
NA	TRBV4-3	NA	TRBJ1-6	CASSPPTGAPLHF	TGCGCCAGCAGCCCTCCCACTGGGGCACCCCTCCACTTT
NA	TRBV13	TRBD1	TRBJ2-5	CASTRLTGGEETQYF	TGTGCCAGCACCCGCCTCACAGGGGGCGAGGAGACCCAGTACTTC
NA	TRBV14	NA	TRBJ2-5	CASSQDWVRGQETQYF	TGTGCCAGCAGCCAAGATTGGGTACGGGGACAAGAGACCCAGTACTTC
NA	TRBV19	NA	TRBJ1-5	CASSTDAGNQPQHF	TGTGCCAGTAGTACGGACGCTGGGAATCAGCCCCAGCATTTT
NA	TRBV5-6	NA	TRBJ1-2	CASSLVHPYGYTF	TGTGCCAGCAGCCTGGTGCACCCCTATGGCTACACCTTC
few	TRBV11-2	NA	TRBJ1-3	CASSLEAGNTIYF	TGTGCCAGCAGCTTAGAGGCTGGAAACACCATATATTTT
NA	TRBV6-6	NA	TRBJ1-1	CASSRQFVTEAFF	TGTGCCAGCAGTCGACAGTTTGTGACTGAAGCTTTCTTT
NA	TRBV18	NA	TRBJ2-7	CASRTVNYEQYF	TGTGCCAGCCGAACCGTTAATTACGAGCAGTACTTC
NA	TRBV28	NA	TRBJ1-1	CASSGGIGGDGPGAFF	TGTGCCAGCTCGGGTGGTATAGGGGGGGACGGACCCGGAGCTTTCTTT
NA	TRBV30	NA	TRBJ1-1	CAWSSTVNTEAFF	TGTGCCTGGAGTTCAACGGTGAACACTGAGGCTTTCTTT
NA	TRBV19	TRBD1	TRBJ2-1	CASSRMGQGHNEQFF	TGTGCCAGTAGTCGAATGGGACAGGGCCACAATGAGCAGTTCTTC
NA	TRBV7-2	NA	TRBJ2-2	CASSPSGTYTGELFF	TGTGCCAGCAGCCCCTCCGGGACGTACACCGGGGAGCTGTTTTTT
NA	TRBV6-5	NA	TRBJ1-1	CASGGRKTEAFF	TGTGCCAGCGGGGGCAGGAAAACTGAAGCTTTCTTT
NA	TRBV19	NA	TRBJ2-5	CASSPDTVEETQYF	TGTGCCAGTAGTCCCGACACGGTGGAAGAGACCCAGTACTTC
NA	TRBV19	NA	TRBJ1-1	CASSRTSTGPEAFF	TGTGCCAGTAGTAGGACCAGCACGGGACCTGAAGCTTTCTTT
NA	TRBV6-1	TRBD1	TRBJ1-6	CASSLDRGDSPLHF	TGTGCCAGCAGTCTAGACAGGGGAGATTCACCCCTCCACTTT
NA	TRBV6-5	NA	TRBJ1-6	CASRIDRRAPALHF	TGTGCCAGCAGAATCGACAGAAGAGCCCCAGCCCTCCACTTT
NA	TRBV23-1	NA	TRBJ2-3	CASSQTYSVGGPITDTQYF	TGCGCCAGCAGTCAAACCTATTCGGTAGGCGGCCCTATCACAGATACGCAGTATTTT
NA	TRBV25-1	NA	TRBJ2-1	CASSESRTYPNNEQFF	TGTGCCAGCAGTGAATCCAGGACTTATCCCAACAATGAGCAGTTCTTC
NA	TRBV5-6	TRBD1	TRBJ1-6	CASSRTGLENSPLHF	TGTGCCAGCAGCCGGACAGGGTTGGAGAATTCACCCCTCCACTTT
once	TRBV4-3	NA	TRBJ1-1	CASSLRGRLNTEAFF	TGCGCCAGCAGCCTCCGAGGACGCTTGAACACTGAAGCTTTCTTT
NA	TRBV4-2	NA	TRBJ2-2	CASSQDSGPGTGELFF	TGTGCCAGCAGCCAAGATTCAGGGCCGGGGACCGGGGAGCTGTTTTTT
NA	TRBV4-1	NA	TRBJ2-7	CASSQAAVPNEQYF	TGCGCCAGCAGCCAAGCCGCAGTCCCCAACGAGCAGTACTTC
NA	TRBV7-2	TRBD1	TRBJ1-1	CASSPSRDSLTEAFF	TGTGCCAGCAGCCCCAGCCGGGACAGTCTCACTGAAGCTTTCTTT
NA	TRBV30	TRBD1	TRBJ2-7	CAWKTGGTGSYEQYF	TGTGCCTGGAAAACGGGCGGGACAGGCTCCTACGAGCAGTACTTC
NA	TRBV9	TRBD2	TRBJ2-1	CASSVVPGGTNNEQFF	TGTGCCAGCAGCGTAGTACCGGGAGGGACTAACAATGAGCAGTTCTTC
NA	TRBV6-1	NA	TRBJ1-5	CASSATAGGSNQPQHF	TGTGCCAGCAGTGCCACGGCTGGGGGGTCCAATCAGCCCCAGCATTTT
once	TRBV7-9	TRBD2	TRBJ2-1	CASSPGTNNEQFF	TGTGCCAGCAGCCCCGGGACTAACAATGAGCAGTTCTTC
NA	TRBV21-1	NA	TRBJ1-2	CASSNRRNYGYTF	TGTGCCAGCAGCAACCGACGGAACTATGGCTACACCTTC